In this sample, the clone carrying this T cell receptor beta chain is medium-sized (0.01 to 0.1%). Its target is not known. The record originates from a study of OX40 agonist ivuxolimab in advanced cancers. Across the whole study: Those treated in dose escalation had hepatocellular carcinoma, melanoma, renal cell cancer or head and neck cancer. Study outcomes and limitations: Among patients with partial responses at 0.1-3.0 mg/kg, clonal expansion was among the lowest.

V was cut by 2 bases and J by 0 bases, with 16 bases left in between. Germline V gene sequence: CDR1 LNHNV, CDR2 YYDKDF (reference sequence). This CDR3 has 17 amino acids. Only in-frame clones appear in the TCRdb table, and some are missing; sequencing was by immunoSEQ multiplex PCR. This table has approximately 7,000 clones, roughly 80% appearing once. Patients with autoimmune history or systemic immunosuppression were excluded. The receptor was derived from an adult with an advanced solid tumor such as melanoma, head and neck, liver or kidney cancer. The sequencing used CD4+ or CD8+ T cells sorted from blood, collected in a trial of the OX40 agonist ivuxolimab. The rearrangement joins TRBV15 to TRBJ1-1; TRBD1 might be the D (6 bases). The CDR3 nucleotides read TGTGCCACCAGCAGACTACGCATAGGACAGATGAACACTGAAGCTTTCTTT. Its protein product is CATSRLRIGQMNTEAFF.